The rows below give T cell receptor beta chains drawn from one sample of a study of blood T cell repertoires in COVID-19. Measured with immunoSEQ multiplex PCR; TCRdb has only the in-frame clones, and not every one. Among roughly 400,000 clones, 70% to 90% were seen once, and the ten largest hold approximately 1.3%. The source material was PBMCs or T cells enriched from blood (not recorded which). All receptors come from a woman between 18 and 29 years old who had been exposed to COVID-19. The CDR3 runs from the conserved cysteine through the conserved F or W. The D gene is left open where the match is weak. Size is omitted from some rows. Given values are once, few, many or a class for expanded clones.

V gene: TRBV2; J gene: TRBJ1-2; D gene: .; clone size: .; CDR3 protein: CASIGVAGERVEGYTF; CDR3 DNA: TGTGCCAGCATCGGGGTTGCAGGGGAGAGGGTTGAGGGCTACACCTTC
V gene: TRBV4-3; J gene: TRBJ2-7; D gene: TRBD1; clone size: .; CDR3 protein: CASSPVGTAYEQYF; CDR3 DNA: TGCGCCAGCAGCCCGGTAGGGACAGCCTACGAGCAGTACTTC
V gene: TRBV7-9; J gene: TRBJ1-3; D gene: .; clone size: few; CDR3 protein: CASPGSGNTIYF; CDR3 DNA: TGTGCCAGTCCCGGCTCTGGAAACACCATATATTTT
V gene: TRBV5-1; J gene: TRBJ2-1; D gene: TRBD2; clone size: .; CDR3 protein: CASSPLGLAGGSNEQFF; CDR3 DNA: TGCGCCAGCAGCCCGCTTGGACTAGCGGGAGGTTCTAATGAGCAGTTCTTC
V gene: TRBV7-8; J gene: TRBJ2-1; D gene: .; clone size: .; CDR3 protein: CASSSDLWTVHNEQFF; CDR3 DNA: TGTGCCAGCAGCTCCGATCTTTGGACAGTCCACAATGAGCAGTTCTTC
V gene: TRBV11-2; J gene: TRBJ1-2; D gene: TRBD1; clone size: .; CDR3 protein: CASSLDRFGTGGEGYTF; CDR3 DNA: TGTGCCAGCAGCTTAGATCGATTCGGGACAGGGGGCGAAGGCTACACCTTC
V gene: TRBV9; J gene: TRBJ2-5; D gene: TRBD1; clone size: .; CDR3 protein: CASSATGGETQYF; CDR3 DNA: TGTGCCAGCAGCGCGACAGGGGGGGAGACCCAGTACTTC
V gene: TRBV10-3; J gene: TRBJ1-6; D gene: .; clone size: .; CDR3 protein: CAISESQSLYNSPLHF; CDR3 DNA: TGTGCCATCAGTGAGTCACAGAGTCTCTATAATTCACCCCTCCACTTT
V gene: TRBV29-1; J gene: TRBJ1-3; D gene: .; clone size: .; CDR3 protein: CSVDSPVGNTIYF; CDR3 DNA: TGCAGCGTTGACAGTCCAGTGGGAAACACCATATATTTT
V gene: TRBV18; J gene: TRBJ2-1; D gene: TRBD2; clone size: .; CDR3 protein: CASSSGLAGNEVEQFF; CDR3 DNA: TGTGCCAGCTCATCGGGACTAGCGGGAAACGAAGTGGAGCAGTTCTTC
V gene: TRBV28; J gene: TRBJ1-5; D gene: .; clone size: .; CDR3 protein: CASSLYVGNQPQHF; CDR3 DNA: TGTGCCAGCAGTTTATACGTCGGGAATCAGCCCCAGCATTTT
V gene: TRBV5-5; J gene: TRBJ2-3; D gene: .; clone size: .; CDR3 protein: CASSFTGLADTQYF; CDR3 DNA: TGTGCCAGCAGCTTTACAGGGTTAGCAGATACGCAGTATTTT
V gene: TRBV18; J gene: TRBJ2-1; D gene: TRBD2; clone size: .; CDR3 protein: CASSPPREGADYNEQFF; CDR3 DNA: TGTGCCAGCTCACCACCCCGGGAGGGTGCGGACTACAATGAGCAGTTCTTC
V gene: TRBV18; J gene: TRBJ1-2; D gene: .; clone size: .; CDR3 protein: CARPQGLNYGYTF; CDR3 DNA: TGTGCCAGACCACAGGGTCTGAACTATGGCTACACCTTC
V gene: TRBV27; J gene: TRBJ1-2; D gene: .; clone size: few; CDR3 protein: CASRGSSTGFARGYTF; CDR3 DNA: TGTGCCAGCAGAGGGAGTTCTACAGGGTTTGCCCGTGGCTACACCTTC
V gene: TRBV4-3; J gene: TRBJ2-3; D gene: TRBD1; clone size: .; CDR3 protein: CASSPLPGTETDTQYF; CDR3 DNA: TGCGCCAGCAGCCCTCTACCCGGGACAGAAACAGATACGCAGTATTTT
V gene: TRBV5-6; J gene: TRBJ1-1; D gene: TRBD1; clone size: once; CDR3 protein: CASSHKTGGTEAFF; CDR3 DNA: TGTGCCAGCAGCCACAAGACAGGGGGCACTGAAGCTTTCTTT
V gene: TRBV15; J gene: TRBJ1-1; D gene: TRBD1; clone size: .; CDR3 protein: CATSRVGTDTEAFF; CDR3 DNA: TGTGCCACCAGCAGAGTAGGGACAGACACTGAAGCTTTCTTT
V gene: TRBV9; J gene: TRBJ1-1; D gene: TRBD1; clone size: .; CDR3 protein: CASSVGGTGYVGLYTEAFF; CDR3 DNA: TGTGCCAGCAGCGTAGGGGGGACAGGGTACGTCGGACTGTACACTGAAGCTTTCTTT
V gene: TRBV4-1; J gene: TRBJ1-3; D gene: TRBD1; clone size: once; CDR3 protein: CASSQVARGLGNTIYF; CDR3 DNA: TGCGCCAGCAGCCAAGTGGCCAGGGGGCTGGGAAACACCATATATTTT
V gene: TRBV28; J gene: TRBJ2-4; D gene: TRBD1; clone size: .; CDR3 protein: CASSVQKGAQFNIQYF; CDR3 DNA: TGTGCCAGCAGTGTCCAAAAGGGGGCTCAGTTCAACATTCAGTACTTC
V gene: TRBV9; J gene: TRBJ1-1; D gene: .; clone size: .; CDR3 protein: CASSADTRMNTEAFF; CDR3 DNA: TGTGCCAGCAGCGCGGACACACGGATGAACACTGAAGCTTTCTTT
V gene: TRBV5-4; J gene: TRBJ2-5; D gene: TRBD2; clone size: .; CDR3 protein: CASSLKRLAGGETQYF; CDR3 DNA: TGTGCCAGCAGCTTGAAGCGACTAGCGGGGGGAGAGACCCAGTACTTC
V gene: TRBV3-1/TRBV3-2; J gene: TRBJ2-1; D gene: TRBD2; clone size: .; CDR3 protein: CASSQVGSGSTWWDEQFF; CDR3 DNA: TGTGCCAGCAGCCAAGTTGGTAGCGGGAGCACTTGGTGGGATGAGCAGTTCTTC
V gene: TRBV3-1/TRBV3-2; J gene: TRBJ2-1; D gene: .; clone size: .; CDR3 protein: CASSQDLGEQFF; CDR3 DNA: TGTGCCAGCAGCCAAGATCTTGGCGAGCAGTTCTTC
V gene: TRBV6-6; J gene: TRBJ1-5; D gene: TRBD1; clone size: .; CDR3 protein: CASSPGRGQGANQPQHF; CDR3 DNA: TGTGCCAGCAGTCCGGGACGGGGGCAGGGGGCCAATCAGCCCCAGCATTTT
V gene: TRBV7-8; J gene: TRBJ2-5; D gene: .; clone size: .; CDR3 protein: CASSFGQWRETQYF; CDR3 DNA: TGTGCCAGCAGCTTCGGACAGTGGAGAGAGACCCAGTACTTC
V gene: TRBV6-1; J gene: TRBJ1-2; D gene: .; clone size: once; CDR3 protein: CASSEALSKRRDYGYTF; CDR3 DNA: TGTGCCAGCAGTGAAGCGCTCTCAAAGCGACGGGACTATGGCTACACCTTC
V gene: TRBV28; J gene: TRBJ1-1; D gene: .; clone size: .; CDR3 protein: CASSRRGGTEAFF; CDR3 DNA: TGTGCCAGCAGTCGAAGGGGAGGGACTGAAGCTTTCTTT
V gene: TRBV19; J gene: TRBJ1-6; D gene: TRBD1; clone size: .; CDR3 protein: CASSPGTGVGSPLHF; CDR3 DNA: TGTGCCAGTAGTCCCGGGACAGGGGTGGGCTCACCCCTCCACTTT
V gene: TRBV24-1; J gene: TRBJ2-1; D gene: TRBD2; clone size: .; CDR3 protein: CQGKWGTSDNEQFF; CDR3 DNA: TGTCAGGGGAAGTGGGGGACTAGTGACAATGAGCAGTTCTTC
V gene: TRBV21-1; J gene: TRBJ1-6; D gene: .; clone size: .; CDR3 protein: CASSKGEVSSYNSPLHF; CDR3 DNA: TGTGCCAGCAGCAAAGGGGAGGTGAGCTCCTATAATTCACCCCTCCACTTT
V gene: TRBV25-1; J gene: TRBJ2-5; D gene: TRBD2; clone size: .; CDR3 protein: CASSVGTRESETQYF; CDR3 DNA: TGTGCCAGCAGTGTCGGGACTAGGGAGTCAGAGACCCAGTACTTC
V gene: TRBV3-1/TRBV3-2; J gene: TRBJ2-7; D gene: .; clone size: .; CDR3 protein: CASSGTRLHF; CDR3 DNA: TGTGCCAGCAGCGGTACTAGATTACACTTC
V gene: TRBV7-2; J gene: TRBJ1-2; D gene: .; clone size: .; CDR3 protein: CASSSGQSYNGYTF; CDR3 DNA: TGTGCCAGCAGCTCCGGACAGTCCTACAATGGCTACACCTTC
V gene: TRBV5-6; J gene: TRBJ2-3; D gene: .; clone size: .; CDR3 protein: CASTFRGTTDTQYF; CDR3 DNA: TGTGCCAGCACCTTTCGGGGGACCACAGATACGCAGTATTTT
V gene: TRBV29-1; J gene: TRBJ2-3; D gene: TRBD1; clone size: .; CDR3 protein: CSVPTGPDTQYF; CDR3 DNA: TGCAGCGTTCCGACAGGGCCAGATACGCAGTATTTT
V gene: TRBV28; J gene: TRBJ2-2; D gene: .; clone size: .; CDR3 protein: CASSPSYTGELFF; CDR3 DNA: TGTGCCAGCAGCCCTTCTTACACCGGGGAGCTGTTTTTT
V gene: TRBV16; J gene: TRBJ1-4; D gene: .; clone size: .; CDR3 protein: CASSPKIPGAATNEKLFF; CDR3 DNA: TGTGCCAGCAGCCCGAAAATCCCTGGGGCGGCAACTAATGAAAAACTGTTTTTT
V gene: TRBV5-1; J gene: TRBJ2-1; D gene: .; clone size: .; CDR3 protein: CASSITGTHNSYNEQFF; CDR3 DNA: TGCGCCAGCAGCATCACAGGGACCCATAACTCCTACAATGAGCAGTTCTTC
V gene: TRBV5-4; J gene: TRBJ1-6; D gene: TRBD1; clone size: .; CDR3 protein: CASSDGDRYNSPLHF; CDR3 DNA: TGTGCCAGCAGCGACGGGGACAGGTATAATTCACCCCTCCACTTT
V gene: TRBV3-1/TRBV3-2; J gene: TRBJ2-1; D gene: TRBD2; clone size: .; CDR3 protein: CASSQDWRLAYEQFF; CDR3 DNA: TGTGCCAGCAGCCAAGATTGGAGACTAGCGTACGAGCAGTTCTTC
V gene: TRBV5-4; J gene: TRBJ2-7; D gene: .; clone size: .; CDR3 protein: CASTRWGPYEQYF; CDR3 DNA: TGTGCCAGCACCCGGTGGGGGCCCTACGAGCAGTACTTC
V gene: TRBV6-2/TRBV6-3; J gene: TRBJ2-3; D gene: .; clone size: .; CDR3 protein: CASSPYGGSDTQYF; CDR3 DNA: TGTGCCAGCAGTCCATACGGGGGATCAGATACGCAGTATTTT
V gene: TRBV3-1/TRBV3-2; J gene: TRBJ1-5; D gene: .; clone size: .; CDR3 protein: CASSQSDSNQPQHF; CDR3 DNA: TGTGCCAGCAGCCAATCAGATAGCAATCAGCCCCAGCATTTT
V gene: TRBV29-1; J gene: TRBJ2-7; D gene: TRBD1; clone size: .; CDR3 protein: CSVEEGRGRTYEQYF; CDR3 DNA: TGCAGCGTTGAAGAGGGCAGGGGGCGGACCTACGAGCAGTACTTC
V gene: TRBV18; J gene: TRBJ2-7; D gene: TRBD2; clone size: .; CDR3 protein: CASSPPGLAYEQYF; CDR3 DNA: TGTGCCAGCTCACCGCCGGGACTAGCCTACGAGCAGTACTTC
V gene: TRBV7-6; J gene: TRBJ2-3; D gene: .; clone size: .; CDR3 protein: CASSPTGGRLSTDTQYF; CDR3 DNA: TGTGCCAGCAGCCCCACCGGAGGGCGGCTTAGCACAGATACGCAGTATTTT
V gene: TRBV7-9; J gene: TRBJ2-3; D gene: TRBD2; clone size: .; CDR3 protein: CASSSLAGGPDTQYF; CDR3 DNA: TGTGCCAGCAGCTCCCTAGCGGGAGGGCCGGATACGCAGTATTTT
V gene: TRBV4-1; J gene: TRBJ2-7; D gene: TRBD1; clone size: .; CDR3 protein: CASSRVQDRGLYEQYF; CDR3 DNA: TGCGCCAGCAGCCGGGTCCAGGACAGGGGGCTCTACGAGCAGTACTTC
V gene: TRBV24-1; J gene: TRBJ1-3; D gene: TRBD1; clone size: .; CDR3 protein: CATSDSQGARNTIYF; CDR3 DNA: TGTGCCACCAGTGATTCGCAGGGGGCCCGAAACACCATATATTTT
V gene: TRBV7-6; J gene: TRBJ2-2; D gene: TRBD1; clone size: .; CDR3 protein: CASSPGTGTTGELFF; CDR3 DNA: TGTGCCAGCAGTCCCGGGACAGGGACCACCGGGGAGCTGTTTTTT
V gene: TRBV19; J gene: TRBJ1-5; D gene: TRBD1; clone size: .; CDR3 protein: CASSLGTGGIRQPQHF; CDR3 DNA: TGTGCCAGTAGTCTAGGGACAGGGGGCATCAGACAGCCCCAGCATTTT
V gene: TRBV7-8; J gene: TRBJ1-6; D gene: .; clone size: few; CDR3 protein: CASSNPENSPLHF; CDR3 DNA: TGTGCCAGCAGCAATCCAGAAAATTCACCCCTCCACTTT
V gene: TRBV7-8; J gene: TRBJ2-5; D gene: .; clone size: .; CDR3 protein: CASSFGDTLQETQYF; CDR3 DNA: TGTGCCAGCAGCTTTGGCGACACCCTCCAAGAGACCCAGTACTTC